This TCR beta chain was recovered during a study of OX40 agonist ivuxolimab in advanced cancers. Study as a whole: The patients' treatment was ivuxolimab, an agonistic anti-OX40 (CD134) antibody. Study outcomes and limitations: Some patients without response likewise showed low normalized clonal expansion.

Notes on this clone: Antigen specificity is unknown.

With 2 bases removed from V and 9 bases from J, the gap between germline ends came to 20 bases. The CDR3 is made up of 16 amino acids. The germline CDR1 and CDR2 sequences are WSHSY and SAAADI. Using immunoSEQ multiplex PCR, the repertoire was profiled, and TCRdb retains in-frame clones only, with some absent. The sample contains around 94,000 clones, 70% to 85% of which appear only once. At cycle 4 day 1, cycle 7 day 1, and baseline, blood was sampled. The chain couples TRBV10-2 to TRBJ2-1; D is unresolved. The sample consisted of CD4+ or CD8+ T cells sorted from blood, taken in a trial of the OX40 agonist ivuxolimab. The sequence was collected from an adult with an advanced solid tumor such as melanoma, head and neck, liver or kidney cancer. CDR3 residues: CASSEIWIGRTGEQFF. The CDR3 DNA is TGCGCCAGCAGTGAGATCTGGATAGGGCGTACCGGTGAGCAGTTCTTC.